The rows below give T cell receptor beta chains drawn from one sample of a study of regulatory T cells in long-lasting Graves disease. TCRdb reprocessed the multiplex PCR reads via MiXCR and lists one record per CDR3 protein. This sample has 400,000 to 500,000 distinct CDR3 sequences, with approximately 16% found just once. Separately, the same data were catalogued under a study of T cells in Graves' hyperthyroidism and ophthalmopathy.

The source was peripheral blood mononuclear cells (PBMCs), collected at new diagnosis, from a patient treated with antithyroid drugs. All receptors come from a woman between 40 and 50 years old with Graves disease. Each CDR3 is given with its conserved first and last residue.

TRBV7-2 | CASSLAGVYNEQFF
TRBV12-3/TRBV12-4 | CASKGLAISEQYF
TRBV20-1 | CSAIRLAKADTQYF
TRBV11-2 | CASSLAGTTYNEQFF
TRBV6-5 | CASSYPRRGLREENEQFF
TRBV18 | CASSPGTEGWYF
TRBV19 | CASLDRGHGELFF
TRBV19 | CASSIPSGRINEQFF
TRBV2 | CASSKRGQQNTEAFF
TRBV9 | CASSVGGANTGELFF
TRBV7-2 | CASSFEVQDTQYF
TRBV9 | CASSVVGAPDTQYF
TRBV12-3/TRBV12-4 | CASSAGWLAGGPAKNIQYF
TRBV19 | CASSSDKGTYEQYF
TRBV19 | CASNIDGTGGMNTEAFF
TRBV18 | CASSPRDRNYEQYF
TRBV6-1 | CASSAGQGAYNEQFF
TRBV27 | CASSLKTGGINYGYTF
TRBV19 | CASSHTGYLLNEQFF
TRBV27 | CASSLSVSHGQGPTSYNEQFF
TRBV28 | CASSLPPGLAGRLGYEQYF
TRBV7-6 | CASSLNRGSGQETQYF
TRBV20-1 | CSVPGQGREIAYNEQFF
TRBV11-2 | CASSFHSGSTADTQYF
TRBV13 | CASSFRTASYEQYF
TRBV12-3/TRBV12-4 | CASSSGTSYYEQYF
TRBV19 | CASSKQFTYEQYF
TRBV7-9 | CASSPRGAANEKLSF
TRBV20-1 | CSALDRDRLETQYF
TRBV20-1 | CSATIAGLYNEQFF
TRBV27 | CASSLNGIVDTQYF
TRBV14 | CASSQGLENSPLHF
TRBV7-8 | CASSLVGSGHSTF
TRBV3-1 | CASSSSTGRNTEAFF
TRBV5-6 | CASSQTGTGPFGYTF
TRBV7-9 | CASSLEWIYEQFF
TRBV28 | CASSLGQGRAYGYTF
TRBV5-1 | CASRGTNPGDEQYF
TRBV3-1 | CASSQGTSGGQDTQYF
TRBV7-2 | CASSLMGGRRYF
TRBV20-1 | CSASAANTGELFF
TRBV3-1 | CASSQEGGSSIYNEQFF
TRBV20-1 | CSARGPNTDTQYF
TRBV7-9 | CASSLPVKGATEGQYF
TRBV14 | CASSQVNLDTQYF
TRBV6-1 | CASSEYLGLAGTTLGEQFF
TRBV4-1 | CASSQDKAGELYF
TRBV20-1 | CSARVGASTDTQYF
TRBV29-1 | CSVTTGYSYEQYF
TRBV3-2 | CASSQVPREGRGDEQFF
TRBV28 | CASSLSGVVGPLHF
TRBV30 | CAWRGDVDEQYF
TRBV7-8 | CASSTAGVEQYF
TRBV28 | CASSLFRDYEQYF
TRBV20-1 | CSAADREASTDTQYF
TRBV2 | CASSEVGSGAFF
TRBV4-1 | CASSQSERRGDEQYF
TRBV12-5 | CASGKDLLNTEAFF